This TCR beta chain was observed in a study of beta chain features in type 1 diabetes. Study as a whole: All samples yielded 100 million to 140 million examined sorted cells.

Once sorted, every population was more than 95% pure. Study-wide points: TCRB rearrangement may or may not be influenced by HLA type; here this remained unresolved. A moderate, significant TCRB CDR3 shortening appeared in type 1 diabetes across four CD4+ subsets. Reduced insertions and increased deletions marked VDJ junctions in type 1 diabetes patients.

Expressed TCRB transcripts were sequenced because the entire RNA isolate underwent reverse transcription. The protocol was immunoSEQ multiplex PCR, while the TCRdb copy is restricted to in-frame clones and leaves out a portion. The sample lists over 650,000 clones; over 12% were seen once. V was pared by 3 bases and J by 1 base, with 6 bases of the junction left unmatched. This CDR3 region has 16 residues. In germline, CDR1 is MGHRA, CDR2 YSYEKL. As to this clone: Antigen unknown.

The chain recombines TRBV4-1 with TRBJ1-1, with TRBD1 identical over 9 bases. The sequence was obtained from a man younger than 35 with type 1 diabetes. Input material: naive CD4+ T cells from blood. The CDR3 bases are TGCGCCAGCAGCCAGATGCCGGGACAGGGGAACACTGAAGCTTTCTTT. It codes for CASSQMPGQGNTEAFF.